The count of the clone carrying this TCR beta chain is one. Its antigen is still unknown. The data derive from a study of a mutant IDH1 vaccine in newly diagnosed glioma. Looking at the study overall: Treated patients, averaging roughly 40 years, were roughly 60% male and around 40% female. Antecedent treatment encompassed radiotherapy, temozolomide, or their combination; the majority received both.

Regarding time point: week 11, during vaccination. Doses of 300 ug of mutant IDH1 20-mer peptide were given with topical imiquimod. The assay was immunoSEQ multiplex PCR, and TCRdb's table has in-frame clones only and misses some. The table lists about 31,000 clones, about 78% of them singletons, with approximately 25% in the top ten. The germline CDR1 and CDR2 sequences are PRHDT and FYEKMQ (reference sequence). Trimming pared 0 bases from V and 4 bases from J, leaving 6 bases between. CDR3 size: 13 residues. This clonotype originated in a man younger than 45 with glioma. Here the sequenced sample was PBMCs, taken from a glioma patient whose treatment included an IDH1 peptide vaccine. The gene calls are TRBV13 and TRBJ2-5; D gene uncertain. The CDR3 is CASSLGTSETQYF. The CDR3 bases are TGTGCCAGCAGCTTAGGAACATCAGAGACCCAGTACTTC.